This TCR beta chain originates from a study of T cell responses to AZD1222 COVID-19 vaccine. Comments on this clone: What it recognizes is unknown.

Clones were read by immunoSEQ multiplex PCR, and TCRdb kept only the in-frame ones, dropping some. Of roughly 120,000 clones in the sample, about 87% were seen once. Study results and caveats: Researchers report vaccine-associated CD4 TCRs spanning spike, with dominance at 160-218 and 743-854. In all cases, repertoires were sampled only after the peak T cell response. A mostly white British donor set with more females was recruited, and clonal diversity was possibly underestimated.

The junction had 10 bases not matched to a gene; V was cut back by 6 bases and J by 2 bases. Germline V gene sequence: CDR1 MNHEY, CDR2 SMNVEV (reference sequence). The CDR3 has 18 amino acids. This clonotype was sampled from an adult in good health. The chain couples TRBV27 to TRBJ1-6, with 10 nucleotides matching TRBD1. The input for sequencing was peripheral blood, taken on day 0 of AZD1222 vaccination. This CDR3 reads CASRHRTGGRTYNSPLHF. The CDR3 nucleotides read TGTGCCAGCAGACATAGGACAGGGGGGAGAACCTATAATTCACCCCTCCACTTT.